This entry lists 26 T cell receptor beta chains sequenced from one sample in a study of cytomegalovirus exposure and HLA in healthy donors (dated by TCRdb to 2016 to 2017). The library relied on the immunoSEQ multiplex PCR assay. For the multiplex PCR, a mixture combining 60 forward primers for TCR Vbeta segments and 13 reverse primers for TCR Jbeta segments was used. What TCRdb holds here is the immuneACCESS table cut down to in-frame rearrangements. Part of the clones is not present; checked against another copy, under half of the missing clones reflect an unresolved V gene, and the others are unexplained. Recorded for this sample are around 160,000 clones; 60% to 80% of them occurred a single time. Just under 5% of the sample lies in the top ten. The specimen sequenced was PBMCs. The receptors come from a male donor in good health and CMV-seronegative.

The CDR3 spells CASSPRTGGLGTEAFF. As DNA, the CDR3 is TGTGCCAGCAGCCCGAGGACAGGGGGCTTGGGCACTGAAGCTTTCTTT. This chain links TRBV7-9 with TRBJ1-1; TRBD1 matches at 11 bases. The CDR3 totals 16 residues. V was pared by 5 bases and J by 4 bases, with 9 bases of the junction left unmatched. Germline V gene data show CDR1 as SEHNR and CDR2 as FQNEAQ (reference sequence).

The chain combines TRBV9 with TRBJ2-7, with D possibly matching TRBD2 (5 bases). V lost 1 base and J 4 bases, leaving 12 bases between the germline ends. Germline-derived CDR1 and CDR2 are SGDLS and YYNGEE. The CDR3 consists of 14 residues. In DNA, the CDR3 is TGTGCCAGCAGCGTAACGGGAAGCGGATACGAGCAGTACTTC. It yields the protein CASSVTGSGYEQYF.

This chain connects TRBV6-6 to TRBJ2-1; a weak D match, TRBD2 (5 bases). This CDR3 region has 14 residues. Trimming took 5 bases from V and 5 from J, leaving 13 bases between them. From germline, CDR1 is MNHNY and CDR2 SVGAGI (reference sequence). CDR3 bases: TGTGCCAGCAGTAGCCGGGGTTCGGACAATGAGCAGTTCTTC. It yields the protein CASSSRGSDNEQFF.

The chain carries TRBV15 and TRBJ2-5; maybe TRBD2 (5 bases). This CDR3 spans 15 amino acids. V was shortened by 0 bases and J by 2 bases, with 10 bases between the two germline ends. CDR1 is LNHNV and CDR2 is YYDKDF in the germline V gene (reference sequence). In DNA, the CDR3 is TGTGCCACCAGCAGAGATCACGGGGAGCAAGAGACCCAGTACTTC. Protein sequence: CATSRDHGEQETQYF.

This chain's CDR3 is CASSTLGGFGTQYF. CDR3 DNA: TGTGCCAGCAGCACTCTTGGCGGTTTTGGGACCCAGTACTTC. V is TRBV5-4 and J is TRBJ2-5; D unresolved. This CDR3 has 14 residues. Trimming removed 4 bases from V and 7 bases from J, with 17 bases in between. Germline loops: CDR1 SGHNT, CDR2 YYREEE (reference sequence).

This clone was observed once. DNA of the CDR3: TGTGCCAGCAGTTCCGGGACTAGCCTGAAAGAGACCCAGTACTTC. This translates into CASSSGTSLKETQYF. The J gene is TRBJ2-5, the V gene TRBV6-6; TRBD2 aligns across 9 bases. Trimming at V came to 4 bases and at J to 3 bases, leaving 6 bases not matched to a gene. The CDR3 is 15 amino acids. The germline gives CDR1 MNHNY, CDR2 SVGAGI (reference sequence).

The CDR3 nucleotides read TGTGCCAGCAGATTACCTTTCAGCGAATCTGAAGCTTTCTTT. The encoded protein is CASRLPFSESEAFF. The chain employs TRBV6-6 and TRBJ1-1; D ambiguous. Germline assignment: CDR1 MNHNY and CDR2 SVGAGI (reference sequence). V was cut by 6 bases and J by 6 bases, with 17 bases left in between. CDR3 length: 14 amino acids.

The rearrangement links TRBV30 to TRBJ1-4; D gene ambiguous. This CDR3 has 12 residues. Trimming removed 3 bases at V and 5 bases at J, with 7 bases between. CDR1 is GTSNPN and CDR2 is SVGIG in the germline V gene (reference sequence). CDR3 DNA: TGTGCCTGGAGATGGGCAAATGAAAAACTGTTTTTT. Protein sequence: CAWRWANEKLFF.

This clone was picked up a small number of times. V gene TRBV5-4 combines with J gene TRBJ2-7, with 9 bases matching TRBD1. V lost 4 bases and J lost 5; bases outside the gene matches: 7. In germline, CDR1 is SGHNT, CDR2 YYREEE (reference sequence). The CDR3 is 14 amino acids. The CDR3 region has the DNA TGTGCCAGCAGCCTACGACAGGGGGGCGACGAGCAGTACTTC. Translating gives CASSLRQGGDEQYF.

This clone occurred a few times. V is TRBV9 and J is TRBJ1-4; 9 nucleotides match TRBD1. This CDR3 is 16 amino acids long. The junction had 8 bases not matched to a gene; V was cut back by 0 bases and J by 8 bases. Per the germline V gene, CDR1 is SGDLS and CDR2 is YYNGEE. As DNA, the CDR3 is TGTGCCAGCAGCGTAGAAATCGGGACAGGGAACGAAAAACTGTTTTTT. It specifies CASSVEIGTGNEKLFF.

The rearrangement joins TRBV6-5 to TRBJ1-1, with 7 nucleotides matching TRBD1. Germline assignment: CDR1 MNHEY and CDR2 SVGAGI. Trimming at V came to 8 bases and at J to 8 bases, leaving 11 bases not matched to a gene. The CDR3 is made up of 13 amino acids. The CDR3 here is CASGLTGQDEAFF. In nucleotides, the CDR3 is TGTGCCAGCGGTCTTACCGGACAGGACGAAGCTTTCTTT.

The chain couples TRBV5-1 to TRBJ2-3, with TRBD1 matching over 8 bases. V lost 0 bases to trimming and J lost 8 bases; unmatched junction nucleotides: 8. The CDR3 extends over 15 amino acids. Germline V CDR1 and CDR2: SGHRS, YFSETQ. This CDR3 reads CASSLVGQVFGTQYF. As DNA, the CDR3 is TGCGCCAGCAGCTTGGTGGGACAGGTTTTCGGTACGCAGTATTTT. The entire variable domain, with the rest obtained from reference TRBV5-1 and TRBJ2-3, is as follows: KAGVTQTPRYLIKTRGQQVTLSCSPISGHRSVSWYQQTPGQGLQFLFEYFSETQRNKGNFPGRFSGRQFSNSRSEMNVSTLELGDSALYLCASSLVGQVFGTQYFGPGTRLTVL.

The J gene is TRBJ1-2, the V gene TRBV5-6, with a possible D match to TRBD1 (5 bases). This CDR3 has 12 residues. Germline CDR1 is SGHDT and CDR2 is YYEEEE. Trimming removed 4 bases at V and 8 bases at J, with 12 bases between. The CDR3 sequence is CASSPRRGGYTF. The CDR3 DNA sequence: TGTGCCAGCAGCCCCCGCCGGGGGGGCTACACCTTC.

The chain couples TRBV28 to TRBJ2-4; D perhaps matches TRBD1 (6 bases). Germline CDR1 is MDHEN and CDR2 is SYDVKM. V was shortened by 3 bases and J by 1 base, with 13 bases between the two germline ends. This CDR3 contains 16 residues. The CDR3 DNA sequence: TGTGCCAGCAGTTTCTCAGGGGAAGAGGCCAAAAACATTCAGTACTTC. Its translation is CASSFSGEEAKNIQYF.

V gene TRBV5-1 combines with J gene TRBJ1-1; 11 bases are shared with TRBD1. Germline V gene lookup returns CDR1 SGHRS and CDR2 YFSETQ. The junction had 4 bases not matched to a gene; V was cut back by 3 bases and J by 6 bases. CDR3 length equals 14 residues. The CDR3 coding sequence is TGCGCCAGCAGCTCGGGACAGGGGGTGCCTGAAGCTTTCTTT. It encodes CASSSGQGVPEAFF. The complete variable domain, with remaining parts taken from reference TRBV5-1 and TRBJ1-1, reads KAGVTQTPRYLIKTRGQQVTLSCSPISGHRSVSWYQQTPGQGLQFLFEYFSETQRNKGNFPGRFSGRQFSNSRSEMNVSTLELGDSALYLCASSSGQGVPEAFFGQGTRLTVV.

The CDR3 here is CASSVESSSGQFF. The CDR3 nucleotides are TGTGCCAGCAGCGTAGAGAGTAGCTCGGGGCAGTTCTTC. The chain links TRBV9 to TRBJ2-1; D remains unclear. Germline V CDR1 and CDR2: SGDLS, YYNGEE. Between the trimmed V and J ends, which lost 0 bases and 12 bases, there was a span of 13 bases. The CDR3 runs 13 residues.

CDR3 coding DNA: TGCGCCAGCAGCTTACTTGCAACTAATGAAAAACTGTTTTTT. Protein: CASSLLATNEKLFF. The chain links TRBV5-1 to TRBJ1-4; D is uncertain. The V end lost 2 bases, the J end lost 0 bases, and 5 bases lay between the germline ends. This CDR3 spans 14 amino acids. Germline V lookup: CDR1 SGHRS, CDR2 YFSETQ.

J is TRBJ2-1 and V is TRBV29-1; TRBD2 aligns across 11 bases. With V trimmed by 2 bases and J by 6 bases, 9 bases remained unmatched. CDR3 length equals 16 residues. From germline, CDR1 is SQVTM and CDR2 ANQGSEA. CDR3 in amino acids: CSVESATSGSGNEQFF. Written as DNA, the CDR3 is TGCAGCGTTGAATCAGCCACTAGCGGGAGCGGCAATGAGCAGTTCTTC.

This clone was counted between two and nine times. The gene calls are TRBV5-5 and TRBJ2-7; perhaps TRBD2 as D (6 bases). Trimming stripped 0 bases from V and 6 bases from J, with 10 bases between. Germline assignment: CDR1 SGHKS and CDR2 YYEKEE (reference sequence). The CDR3 runs to 13 residues. CDR3 coding DNA: TGTGCCAGCAGCTTGGCTGGACTACTCGAGCAGTACTTC. It translates to CASSLAGLLEQYF.

The chain combines TRBV18 with TRBJ1-1; 8 nucleotides match TRBD1. The V and J ends lost 3 bases and 3 bases, in that order; junction bases with no gene match: 6. Germline lookup yields CDR1 KGHSH and CDR2 LQKENI. This CDR3 region has 15 residues. CDR3 loop: CASSPGTGGDTEAFF. The CDR3 DNA follows: TGTGCCAGCTCACCCGGGACAGGTGGAGACACTGAAGCTTTCTTT.

CDR3 sequence: CASSFRGAPDGEAFF. The DNA for the CDR3 is TGCGCCAGCAGCTTCAGGGGGGCTCCGGACGGTGAAGCTTTCTTT. The chain joins TRBV5-1 to TRBJ1-1; 7 bases map to TRBD1. With V trimmed by 2 bases and J by 7 bases, 11 bases remained unmatched. In germline, CDR1 is SGHRS, CDR2 YFSETQ. The CDR3 runs 15 residues.

This chain uses TRBV9 with TRBJ1-1; D is undetermined. This CDR3 region has 15 residues. Germline V gene lookup returns CDR1 SGDLS and CDR2 YYNGEE. V gave up 3 bases and J gave up 0 bases, with 12 bases separating them. The CDR3 region is CASSAGHNMNTEAFF. The CDR3, as DNA: TGTGCCAGCAGCGCAGGTCACAACATGAACACTGAAGCTTTCTTT.

The chain joins TRBV6-5 to TRBJ1-2; 10 bases map to TRBD1. V shed 8 bases, J shed 5 bases, and the junction held 5 bases outside the gene matches. The CDR3 covers 13 residues. CDR1 and CDR2 (germline): MNHEY, SVGAGI. This CDR3 reads CASGQGGVYGYTF. In DNA, the CDR3 is TGTGCCAGCGGACAGGGGGGGGTTTATGGCTACACCTTC.

The CDR3 loop reads CASTLSTRNNEQFF. DNA for the CDR3: TGTGCCAGCACCCTCTCGACGAGGAACAATGAGCAGTTCTTC. This chain links TRBV2 with TRBJ2-1; D uncertain. The CDR3 sequence is 14 residues long. V was shortened by 7 bases and J by 5 bases, with 15 bases between the two germline ends. CDR1 and CDR2 from the germline V gene are SNHLY and FYNNEI.

V and J are TRBV7-9 and TRBJ2-1; the match to TRBD2 covers 7 bases. The germline V gene has CDR1 SEHNR and CDR2 FQNEAQ (reference sequence). This CDR3 has 14 residues. V was pared by 5 bases and J by 4 bases, with 5 bases of the junction left unmatched. CDR3 nucleotides: TGTGCCAGCAGCCCCCGGGGGGTATACAATGAGCAGTTCTTC. Amino acids: CASSPRGVYNEQFF.

The genes are TRBV6-6 and TRBJ2-7, with 9 bases matching TRBD1. V gave up 8 bases and J gave up 0 bases; unmatched junction bases: 5. This CDR3 region has 14 residues. Germline CDR1 reads MNHNY; CDR2 reads SVGAGI (reference sequence). CDR3 nucleotides: TGTGCCAGCCAAGGGACAGGGAGCTCCTACGAGCAGTACTTC. As protein: CASQGTGSSYEQYF.